This passage covers 11 T cell receptor beta chains from one sample sequenced in a study of blood T cell repertoires in COVID-19. Assay: immunoSEQ multiplex PCR; the TCRdb copy retains only in-frame clones and omits some. The repertoire holds approximately 120,000 clones, with around 83% as singletons. Sequenced material: PBMCs or T cells enriched from blood (not recorded which). Receptors were obtained from a man between 25 and 39 years old who had recovered from COVID-19.

The V and J genes are TRBV2 and TRBJ2-6; D gene ambiguous. CDR1 and CDR2 from the germline V gene are SNHLY and FYNNEI. The CDR3 contains 15 residues. V lost 6 bases, J lost 1 base, and 10 bases lay in between. CDR3 loop: CASSTFGSGANVLTF. The CDR3 DNA sequence: TGTGCCAGCAGCACCTTCGGGTCTGGGGCCAACGTCCTGACTTTC.

Here the CDR3 DNA reads TGTGCCAGCAGTGATAGGGGGGAAAAACTGTTTTTT. Its translation is CASSDRGEKLFF. The chain joins TRBV2 to TRBJ1-4, with D possibly being TRBD1 (6 bases). Germline CDR1 reads SNHLY; CDR2 reads FYNNEI. V dropped 3 bases and J dropped 8 bases, with 7 bases sitting between them. The CDR3 totals 12 residues.

The chain joins TRBV19 to TRBJ2-7; TRBD1 matches at 11 bases. Germline CDR1 LNHDA, CDR2 SQIVND (reference sequence). The CDR3 loop spans 15 amino acids. Trimming at V came to 1 base and at J to 3 bases, leaving 2 bases not matched to a gene. The CDR3 nucleotides read TGTGCCAGTAGTATAGCCGGGACAGGGGGCTACGAGCAGTACTTC. Its translation is CASSIAGTGGYEQYF.

V is TRBV5-4 and J is TRBJ1-2, with D perhaps TRBD1 (6 bases). The CDR3 covers 14 residues. Germline V gene lookup returns CDR1 SGHNT and CDR2 YYREEE (reference sequence). V lost 1 base to trimming and J lost 6 bases, with 13 bases between them. The DNA for the CDR3 is TGTGCCAGCAGCTTGCCGCAGCGGGGGCATGGCTACACCTTC. Translated: CASSLPQRGHGYTF.

The chain recombines TRBV6-6 with TRBJ1-3; 7 bases are a match to TRBD1. This CDR3 comprises 14 residues. The junction had 3 bases not matched to a gene; V was cut back by 0 bases and J by 7 bases. Per the germline V gene, CDR1 is MNHNY and CDR2 is SVGAGI (reference sequence). The CDR3 region is CASSYSEQGNTIYF. The CDR3 DNA sequence: TGTGCCAGCAGTTACTCGGAACAGGGGAACACCATATATTTT.

This chain connects TRBV19 to TRBJ2-1; TRBD2 aligns across 10 bases. This CDR3 contains 13 residues. CDR1 is LNHDA, CDR2 SQIVND, per germline (reference sequence). Germline trimming cut 5 bases from V and 9 bases from J; bases unmatched to any gene: 4. CDR3: CASSPSGSTEQFF. As DNA, the CDR3 is TGTGCCAGTAGTCCTAGCGGGAGTACTGAGCAGTTCTTC.

The CDR3 coding sequence is TGTGCCAGCAGCCTGGACAGGGCGGGATATGGCTACACCTTC. It is translated as CASSLDRAGYGYTF. The rearrangement uses TRBV28 and TRBJ1-2; 8 bases are a match to TRBD1. CDR1 is MDHEN, CDR2 SYDVKM, per germline. V trimming: 6 bases; J trimming: 5 bases; junction bases outside the gene matches: 8. The CDR3 has 14 amino acids.

The chain couples TRBV18 to TRBJ2-6; 7 positions match TRBD1. This CDR3 spans 17 amino acids. Germline values: CDR1 KGHSH, CDR2 LQKENI. J gave up 0 bases and V 1 base, and 3 bases lay outside the gene matches. Here the CDR3 DNA reads TGTGCCAGCTCACCACGGGGACAGAGCTCTGGGGCCAACGTCCTGACTTTC. As protein: CASSPRGQSSGANVLTF.

The V gene is TRBV11-2, the J gene TRBJ1-4; D unclear. V was trimmed by 2 bases and J by 1 base, leaving 8 bases between them. Germline CDR1 and CDR2: SGHAT and FQNNGV. CDR3 length: 15 residues. CDR3 nucleotide sequence: TGTGCCAGCAGCTTACAACCGGGAACTAATGAAAAACTGTTTTTT. Protein product: CASSLQPGTNEKLFF.

This chain links TRBV6-5 with TRBJ1-5; D perhaps matches TRBD1 (6 bases). CDR1 and CDR2 from the germline V gene are MNHEY and SVGAGI. CDR3 length: 16 residues. Trimming stripped 0 bases from V and 4 bases from J, with 13 bases between. The CDR3: CASSYSRAGDNQPQHF. The CDR3 bases are TGTGCCAGCAGTTACTCGAGGGCAGGGGATAATCAGCCCCAGCATTTT.

J is TRBJ2-1 and V is TRBV19; D possibly corresponds to TRBD1 (5 bases). CDR3 length: 14 residues. Germline loops: CDR1 LNHDA, CDR2 SQIVND (reference sequence). The ends were cut back, 5 bases at V and 7 bases at J, with 15 bases in the middle. The DNA for the CDR3 is TGTGCCAGTAGTTCCCGGACAATCAGGAATGAGCAGTTCTTC. Its translation: CASSSRTIRNEQFF.